One and the same sample provided the 15 T cell receptor beta chains below, sequenced in a study of persistence of HIV-infected CD4 T cells. The antigens for these receptors are not known. This was the immunoSEQ version 4 assay in survey mode. Only in-frame clones appear in the TCRdb table, and some are missing; sequencing was by immunoSEQ multiplex PCR. The data contain approximately 35,000 clones, approximately 78% of them seen just once; the ten biggest clones take up 0.97%. Cells were stimulated with overlapping HIV-1 Gag 15-mer peptides. CD40L/CD69 double-negative CD45RO-high memory CD4+ T cells were collected. This sample comprised cultured CD4+ T cells from PBMCs, obtained from a patient who received antiretroviral therapy. The receptors derive from an adult with HIV. The donor label of this sample is uncertain.

This sequence joins TRBV6-1 and TRBJ1-6; D is unclear. The germline V gene has CDR1 MNHNS and CDR2 SASEGT. V lost 4 bases to trimming and J lost 4 bases, with 17 bases between them. The CDR3 is 17 residues long. The CDR3 protein is CASSVGQRPIYNSPLHF. CDR3 DNA: TGTGCCAGCAGTGTCGGGCAGCGACCAATTTATAATTCACCCCTCCACTTT.

V gene TRBV27 combines with J gene TRBJ1-4, with D possibly matching TRBD1 (6 bases). There are 14 residues in the CDR3. Germline CDR1 and CDR2: MNHEY and SMNVEV (reference sequence). Trimming shortened V by 2 bases and J by 8 bases, and 12 bases separated the two germline ends. Here the CDR3 reads CASSLDRWGEKLFF. Written as DNA, the CDR3 is TGTGCCAGCAGTTTAGACAGGTGGGGGGAAAAACTGTTTTTT. Combining the CDR3 with reference TRBV27 and TRBJ1-4 gives the whole variable domain EAQVTQNPRYLITVTGKKLTVTCSQNMNHEYMSWYRQDPGLGLRQIYYSMNVEVTDKGDVPEGYKVSRKEKRNFPLILESPSPNQTSLYFCASSLDRWGEKLFFGSGTQLSVL.

About this clone: The sample contains more than one DNA sequence encoding this CDR3. The chain is built from TRBV7-2 and TRBJ1-3; 9 bases are a match to TRBD1. The CDR3 consists of 16 residues. Germline CDR1 SGHTA, CDR2 FQGNSA. V was clipped by 3 bases and J by 0 bases; unmatched bases: 3. Here the CDR3 DNA reads TGTGCCAGCAGCTTGACAGGGGGGAACTCTGGAAACACCATATATTTT. Translated, it gives CASSLTGGNSGNTIYF.

The rearrangement joins TRBV3-1 (or the pseudogene TRBV3-2) to TRBJ1-5; D call uncertain. The V gene lost 4 bases and the J gene lost 2 bases, with 12 bases spanning the gap. The germline CDR1 and CDR2 sequences are LGHDT and YNNKEL (reference sequence). The CDR3 loop spans 15 amino acids. CDR3 DNA: TGTGCCAGCAGCCTCGGGGTGGGAGGCAATCAGCCCCAGCATTTT. This encodes CASSLGVGGNQPQHF.

This clone was seen just once. The chain has TRBV21-1 and TRBJ1-4. TRBV21-1 is designated a pseudogene. The CDR3 is 15 residues long. Here the CDR3 reads CASSKVRGLNEKLFF. CDR3 nucleotides: TGTGCCAGCAGCAAAGTCCGGGGGCTCAATGAAAAACTGTTTTTT.

The V call is TRBV9, the J call TRBJ1-5, with 8 bases that match TRBD1. V gave up 4 bases and J gave up 5 bases; unmatched junction bases: 5. This CDR3 is 14 amino acids long. Germline V gene data show CDR1 as SGDLS and CDR2 as YYNGEE. CDR3 protein: CASSTDRADQPQHF. The CDR3 bases are TGTGCCAGCAGCACGGACAGGGCTGATCAGCCCCAGCATTTT.

The rearrangement uses TRBV19 and TRBJ1-1, with 9 bases matching TRBD1. Germline V gene data show CDR1 as LNHDA and CDR2 as SQIVND (reference sequence). The CDR3 consists of 17 residues. The ends lost 5 bases at V and 0 bases at J; junction bases unmatched: 10. The CDR3 DNA sequence: TGTGCCAGTAGTGTGGGACAGGGAAGGTCGATGAACACTGAAGCTTTCTTT. Translation: CASSVGQGRSMNTEAFF.

The gene calls are TRBV10-2 and TRBJ1-6, with a tentative D call TRBD1 (5 bases). The V gene lost 3 bases and the J gene lost 9 bases, with 12 bases spanning the gap. Looked up from germline, CDR1 is WSHSY and CDR2 is SAAADI. The CDR3 is 14 amino acids. CDR3 sequence: CASSDPGEFSPLHF. CDR3 bases: TGCGCCAGCAGTGACCCGGGGGAGTTTTCACCCCTCCACTTT.

The chain links TRBV7-8 to TRBJ1-3; no clear D. From germline, CDR1 is SGHVS and CDR2 FQNEAQ. V lost 1 base, J lost 0 bases, and 10 bases lay in between. This CDR3 region has 16 residues. In DNA, the CDR3 is TGTGCCAGCAGCTTAGGCCACGGGATCTCTGGAAACACCATATATTTT. Translated: CASSLGHGISGNTIYF.

The chain carries TRBV12-3 or TRBV12-4 and TRBJ2-1, with D hard to call. This CDR3 is built from 11 residues. V shed 6 bases and J shed 7 bases, with 7 bases lying between them. The DNA for the CDR3 is TGTGCCAGCAGACAAACAAATGAGCAGTTCTTC. Translated: CASRQTNEQFF.

The rearrangement uses TRBV25-1 and TRBJ1-2, with TRBD1 identical over 8 bases. Germline V gene lookup returns CDR1 MGHDK and CDR2 SYGVNS. This CDR3 is 14 amino acids long. J lost 8 bases, V lost 3 bases, and 8 bases had no gene match. CDR3 in DNA: TGTGCCAGCAGTGATTTCGGGACAGGTCGCGGCTACACCTTC. This encodes CASSDFGTGRGYTF.

The chain couples TRBV28 to TRBJ1-5; no reliable D call. Between the trimmed V and J ends, which lost 6 bases and 11 bases, there was a span of 14 bases. CDR1 is MDHEN and CDR2 is SYDVKM in the germline V gene. The CDR3 is 12 residues long. CDR3 DNA sequence: TGTGCCAGCAGAACAACCGGGGTGGCCCAGCATTTT. Protein product: CASRTTGVAQHF.

The J gene is TRBJ2-1, the V gene TRBV14; D assignment may be TRBD1 or TRBD2 (5 bases each). Germline V gene sequence: CDR1 SGHDN, CDR2 FVKESK. Trimming left V 0 bases short and J 7 bases short, with 13 bases between. The CDR3 contains 15 residues. The CDR3: CASSQDALRGNEQFF. The CDR3 nucleotides read TGTGCCAGCAGCCAAGATGCTTTGAGGGGTAATGAGCAGTTCTTC.

The chain couples TRBV12-3 or TRBV12-4 to TRBJ2-7, with 9 bases aligning to TRBD1. The CDR3 covers 13 residues. The J segment lost 6 bases and the V segment lost 5 bases, leaving 5 bases of the junction unmatched. CDR3 nucleotides: TGTGCCAGCAGTCCTCACAGGGGGCTCGAGCAGTACTTC. Protein product: CASSPHRGLEQYF.

The CDR3 DNA reads as TGTGCCAGCAGCCAAGAGCAGGGGGGGTACTATGGCTACACCTTC. It is translated as CASSQEQGGYYGYTF. V gene TRBV4-2 combines with J gene TRBJ1-2; 7 positions match TRBD1. V gave up 0 bases and J gave up 3 bases; unmatched junction bases: 4. This CDR3 has 15 residues. Germline loops: CDR1 LGHNA, CDR2 YNFKEQ.